The source of this T cell receptor beta chain is a study of CD8+CD57+ T cells in acquired aplastic anemia. This clonotype occurred many times. Investigators profiled TCR beta VDJ and CDR3 from genomic DNA template. In TCRdb, the reads were re-called with MiXCR into one record per CDR3 protein. The repertoire includes around 400,000 distinct CDR3 sequences, around 72% of them detected once, and 4% sits in the top ten. The CDR3 length is 13 residues. Germline CDR1 reads LGHDT; CDR2 reads YNNKEL (reference sequence). V was cut by 3 bases and J by 8 bases, with 14 bases left in between. The sequence was obtained from a human donor in good health, serving as a control. Sequences were obtained from sorted CD4+, CD8+, or CD8+CD57+ T cells (not recorded which) from PBMCs. The chain uses TRBV3-1 and TRBJ2-7; D is unclear. The CDR3 region has the DNA TGTGCCAGCAGCCAGTCCGGACCGTATCAGCAGTACTTC. Its translation is CASSQSGPYQQYF.